This is a list of T cell receptor beta chains from one sample in a study of healthy donors' naive CD4 and CD8 T cells. TCRdb re-called the reads with MiXCR, one entry per CDR3 protein. The sample yields about 180,000 distinct CDR3 sequences, 74% seen once. The sample comprised naive CD4+ and CD8+ T cells sorted from blood, pooled from several donors. These TCRs come from a pool of human donors in good health; the sample pools cells from several healthy donors. Each CDR3 is given without its conserved first and last residue. Each record gives: CDR3 protein, J gene, V gene.

CDR3: ASSKAGMTEPLPLH
J: TRBJ1-6
V: TRBV7-2

CDR3: ASSHGLAGGRWTGELF
J: TRBJ2-2
V: TRBV14

CDR3: ASSARGNQPQH
J: TRBJ1-5
V: TRBV6-6

CDR3: ASSIDLFEEWPQH
J: TRBJ1-5
V: TRBV19

CDR3: ASSYPSKTSVWGEQF
J: TRBJ2-1
V: TRBV6-2/TRBV6-3

CDR3: ASSRALRRGYEQY
J: TRBJ2-7
V: TRBV5-5

CDR3: AWSRQGALGYT
J: TRBJ1-2
V: TRBV30

CDR3: ASSPGTSGTDTQY
J: TRBJ2-3
V: TRBV13

CDR3: ASSYSLLSSYEQY
J: TRBJ2-7
V: TRBV6-5

CDR3: ASNTQVEAF
J: TRBJ1-1
V: TRBV6-1

CDR3: SARRRADTEAF
J: TRBJ1-1
V: TRBV20-1

CDR3: SVPGGRFEAF
J: TRBJ1-1
V: TRBV29-1

CDR3: ASSLRTGFNEQF
J: TRBJ2-1
V: TRBV5-6

CDR3: ASSLSQAFTEAF
J: TRBJ1-1
V: TRBV5-1

CDR3: SVVTGVGNTIY
J: TRBJ1-3
V: TRBV29-1

CDR3: ASSLGPRGPQH
J: TRBJ1-5
V: TRBV13

CDR3: SVTVGVYEQY
J: TRBJ2-7
V: TRBV29-1

CDR3: SVVRASNGYT
J: TRBJ1-2
V: TRBV29-1

CDR3: ASSEQGLGWETQY
J: TRBJ2-5
V: TRBV5-5

CDR3: ASSITGKPQH
J: TRBJ1-5
V: TRBV19

CDR3: ASSPLGGSTDTQY
J: TRBJ2-3
V: TRBV21-1

CDR3: SVGETSNQPQH
J: TRBJ1-5
V: TRBV29-1

CDR3: ASRASSEYEQY
J: TRBJ2-7
V: TRBV6-2/TRBV6-3

CDR3: ATTSGSLNEQF
J: TRBJ2-1
V: TRBV6-5

CDR3: ASSPPAATNYGYT
J: TRBJ1-2
V: TRBV18

CDR3: ASSSWMGGDEQF
J: TRBJ2-1
V: TRBV5-5

CDR3: SVVWGTGYEQY
J: TRBJ2-7
V: TRBV29-1

CDR3: ASRIDPPGNIQY
J: TRBJ2-4
V: TRBV5-1

CDR3: ASTPESGLAKNIQY
J: TRBJ2-4
V: TRBV7-8

CDR3: SAGKAGRGETQY
J: TRBJ2-5
V: TRBV29-1

CDR3: SARIRDTVDEQY
J: TRBJ2-7
V: TRBV29-1

CDR3: ATSRYGSYEQY
J: TRBJ2-7
V: TRBV15

CDR3: ASSMGSEVYEQY
J: TRBJ2-7
V: TRBV19

CDR3: ASTIGETNTGELF
J: TRBJ2-2
V: TRBV6-5

CDR3: ASRDSTSYNEQF
J: TRBJ2-1
V: TRBV6-5

CDR3: ASSLWGGGTEAF
J: TRBJ1-1
V: TRBV6-2/TRBV6-3

CDR3: SVRVHNEQF
J: TRBJ2-1
V: TRBV29-1

CDR3: ASSPTIATNEQF
J: TRBJ2-1
V: TRBV28

CDR3: ASSLGLAGGTKNIQY
J: TRBJ2-4
V: TRBV6-5

CDR3: ASSRPGTAEETQY
J: TRBJ2-5
V: TRBV5-4

CDR3: SVSHPLRETQY
J: TRBJ2-5
V: TRBV29-1